The 32 T cell receptor beta chains presented below share a single source sample, sequenced in a study of shared clonotypes between healthy human individuals. Cells designated naive CD8 were CD45RO-negative and were positively selected for CCR7, with terminally differentiated effector memory CD45RA+ cells excluded. Profiling relied on immunoSEQ multiplex PCR, and the TCRdb table lists in-frame clones only, not all of them. Counted here are around 2.1 million clones, roughly 91% occurring once; the ten biggest clones make up 1.5% to 2%. The sequencing sample was made of naive CD8+ T cells from PBMCs. The receptors come from a man aged 18 to 29 in good health. Some clones in this sample may be carry-over from other donors' samples.

This clone has only one observation. The CDR3 spells CASSPPRLTNSNYGYTF. In nucleotides, the CDR3 is TGCGCCAGCAGCCCTCCACGTCTGACCAACTCTAACTATGGCTACACCTTC. This rearrangement joins TRBV4-1 to TRBJ1-2; D not resolved. From germline, CDR1 is MGHRA and CDR2 YSYEKL. The CDR3 is made up of 17 amino acids. V was cut by 4 bases and J by 0 bases, with 18 bases left in between.

The V call is TRBV30, the J call TRBJ2-3; 9 bases fit TRBD1. J was trimmed by 0 bases and V by 3 bases; bases with no gene match: 4. CDR3 length equals 15 residues. From germline, CDR1 is GTSNPN and CDR2 SVGIG (reference sequence). The CDR3 loop reads CAWSAGTGSTDTQYF. The CDR3 region has the DNA TGTGCCTGGAGCGCCGGGACAGGGAGCACAGATACGCAGTATTTT.

The V call is TRBV27, the J call TRBJ1-5, with a possible D match to TRBD1 (5 bases). The CDR3 has 14 amino acids. Germline V CDR1 and CDR2: MNHEY, SMNVEV (reference sequence). V gave up 6 bases and J gave up 4 bases, with 13 bases separating them. CDR3 region: CASRSTRGNQPQHF. In DNA, the CDR3 is TGTGCCAGCAGATCAACACGGGGGAATCAGCCCCAGCATTTT.

This chain links TRBV28 with TRBJ1-4, with D maybe TRBD1 (5 bases). Germline loops: CDR1 MDHEN, CDR2 SYDVKM. The V end lost 3 bases, the J end lost 0 bases, and 11 bases lay between the germline ends. CDR3 size: 16 residues. CDR3 sequence: CASSFPGGATNEKLFF. The DNA for the CDR3 is TGTGCCAGCAGTTTCCCCGGGGGGGCAACTAATGAAAAACTGTTTTTT.

DNA of the CDR3: TGTGCCAGCACCGGACAAAACACCGGGGAGCTGTTTTTT. This translates into CASTGQNTGELFF. The V and J genes are TRBV25-1 and TRBJ2-2, with D maybe TRBD1 (5 bases). The CDR3 spans 13 residues. The V end was cut by 7 bases, the J end by 2 bases, with 8 bases between. Germline CDR1 reads MGHDK; CDR2 reads SYGVNS.

The chain carries TRBV6-5 and TRBJ1-1; the D gene is possibly TRBD1 (5 bases). CDR1 is MNHEY and CDR2 is SVGAGI in the germline V gene. Trimming took 6 bases from V and 4 from J, leaving 12 bases between them. The CDR3 runs 13 residues. The CDR3 bases are TGTGCCAGCAGCCCTTTCAGGGCCACTGAAGCTTTCTTT. Its translation: CASSPFRATEAFF.

As for this clone: In the same sample, other DNA sequences code for this CDR3. The V call is TRBV27, the J call TRBJ1-5; no clear D gene. This CDR3 contains 15 residues. The V and J ends lost 3 bases and 0 bases respectively, with 9 bases between them. Germline loops: CDR1 MNHEY, CDR2 SMNVEV (reference sequence). The CDR3 DNA is TGTGCCAGCAGTTTGACGTCCTATAGCAATCAGCCCCAGCATTTT. Encoded protein: CASSLTSYSNQPQHF.

The genes are TRBV4-1 and TRBJ1-1; unclear D gene. The germline CDR1 and CDR2 sequences are MGHRA and YSYEKL. The CDR3 covers 14 residues. The germline V and J ends were trimmed by 1 base and 5 bases, with 11 bases remaining between them. The CDR3 DNA is TGCGCCAGCAGCCAAGGTAAAGGGATAACTGAAGCTTTCTTT. It translates to CASSQGKGITEAFF.

This sequence joins TRBV9 and TRBJ2-3, with TRBD1 as a possible D gene (5 bases). V dropped 3 bases and J dropped 0 bases, with 17 bases sitting between them. Per germline, CDR1 SGDLS and CDR2 YYNGEE. The CDR3 runs to 17 residues. CDR3 residues: CASSGQPPGISTDTQYF. CDR3 bases: TGTGCCAGCAGCGGACAGCCCCCAGGTATTAGCACAGATACGCAGTATTTT.

V and J are TRBV19 and TRBJ1-1; D is perhaps TRBD1 (5 bases). Per the germline V gene, CDR1 is LNHDA and CDR2 is SQIVND (reference sequence). The CDR3 spans 15 residues. The V and J ends lost 3 bases and 4 bases respectively, with 15 bases between them. This CDR3 reads CASSMGGGVATEAFF. CDR3 DNA: TGTGCCAGTAGTATGGGGGGTGGGGTAGCCACTGAAGCTTTCTTT.

The V gene is TRBV7-9, the J gene TRBJ1-4; no clear D. Per the germline V gene, CDR1 is SEHNR and CDR2 is FQNEAQ (reference sequence). With 4 bases removed from V and 7 bases from J, the gap between germline ends came to 16 bases. This CDR3 is built from 15 residues. CDR3 sequence (DNA): TGTGCCAGCAGCTCCCCCTATGAGGTCGCTGAAAAACTGTTTTTT. Translating gives CASSSPYEVAEKLFF.

This rearrangement joins TRBV23-1 to TRBJ2-7, with 7 bases lining up with TRBD2. TRBV23-1 is known as an ORF, though its function is uncertain. V trimming: 6 bases; J trimming: 2 bases; junction bases outside the gene matches: 7. CDR3 size: 14 residues. CDR3 region: CASRPGRGAYEQYF. The CDR3 region has the DNA TGCGCCAGCAGACCGGGCCGGGGGGCCTACGAGCAGTACTTC.

The CDR3 region has the DNA TGCAGCGTTTCGGGACAGATTAGCACAGATACGCAGTATTTT. This encodes CSVSGQISTDTQYF. This chain uses TRBV29-1 with TRBJ2-3, with TRBD1 matching 7 bases. The CDR3 runs to 14 residues. Germline CDR1 is SQVTM and CDR2 is ANQGSEA. V lost 5 bases to trimming and J lost 0 bases; unmatched junction nucleotides: 5.

The chain carries TRBV11-2 and TRBJ2-7, with 8 bases lining up with TRBD2. J was trimmed by 4 bases and V by 4 bases; bases with no gene match: 9. This CDR3 is built from 15 residues. Germline loops: CDR1 SGHAT, CDR2 FQNNGV. CDR3 protein: CASSSRGGGRYEQYF. CDR3 DNA sequence: TGTGCCAGCAGCTCTCGGGGGGGAGGGAGGTACGAGCAGTACTTC.

Remarks on this clone: Other DNA sequences from this sample encode an identical CDR3 as well. J is TRBJ2-5 and V is TRBV7-2; D unclear. Trimming shortened V by 5 bases and J by 1 base, and 8 bases separated the two germline ends. Germline assignment: CDR1 SGHTA and CDR2 FQGNSA. The CDR3 consists of 13 residues. CDR3 protein: CASSLPPQETQYF. Here the CDR3 DNA reads TGTGCCAGCAGCCTCCCCCCCCAAGAGACCCAGTACTTC.

This sequence joins TRBV15 and TRBJ2-7; no clear D gene. CDR1 is LNHNV and CDR2 is YYDKDF in the germline V gene (reference sequence). This CDR3 spans 16 amino acids. The germline V and J ends were trimmed by 0 bases and 4 bases, with 16 bases remaining between them. As DNA, the CDR3 is TGTGCCACCAGCAGAGATCCGGGCGTACCTGGTTACGAGCAGTACTTC. It encodes CATSRDPGVPGYEQYF.

The rearrangement uses TRBV11-2 and TRBJ2-7; no reliable D call. Germline-derived CDR1 and CDR2 are SGHAT and FQNNGV. V shed 3 bases and J shed 0 bases, with 9 bases lying between them. The CDR3 consists of 14 residues. This CDR3 is CASSFWDISYEQYF. The CDR3 DNA is TGTGCCAGCAGCTTCTGGGATATCTCCTACGAGCAGTACTTC. Variable domain in full (rest from reference TRBV11-2 and TRBJ2-7): EAGVAQSPRYKIIEKRQSVAFWCNPISGHATLYWYQQILGQGPKLLIQFQNNGVVDDSQLPKDRFSAERLKGVDSTLKIQPAKLEDSAVYLCASSFWDISYEQYFGPGTRLTVT.

V usage is TRBV28 and J usage is TRBJ2-7, with TRBD2 as a possible D gene (6 bases). The ends were cut back, 6 bases at V and 0 bases at J, with 15 bases in the middle. In germline, CDR1 is MDHEN, CDR2 SYDVKM. This CDR3 region has 15 residues. CDR3 DNA: TGTGCCAGCAGGATTCTCGGAGGGGCCTCCTACGAGCAGTACTTC. This codes for CASRILGGASYEQYF.

Of note for this clone: The same CDR3 is also encoded by other DNA sequences in this sample. The chain has TRBV7-9 and TRBJ2-3; D is ambiguous. This CDR3 is 13 amino acids long. The V end was cut by 6 bases, the J end by 1 base, with 8 bases between. Germline V CDR1 and CDR2: SEHNR, FQNEAQ (reference sequence). CDR3 sequence reads: CASSPRGTDTQYF. Here the CDR3 DNA reads TGTGCCAGCAGTCCACGGGGCACAGATACGCAGTATTTT.

The chain uses TRBV27 and TRBJ1-5; no definite D call. V was cut by 6 bases and J by 1 base, with 16 bases left in between. Germline lookup yields CDR1 MNHEY and CDR2 SMNVEV (reference sequence). There are 16 residues in the CDR3. The CDR3 sequence is CASSPGLLGSNQPQHF. The CDR3 nucleotides read TGTGCCAGCAGCCCCGGGCTCCTAGGAAGCAATCAGCCCCAGCATTTT.

V is TRBV7-9 and J is TRBJ2-3; D gene uncertain. This CDR3 has 13 residues. The germline V and J ends were trimmed by 5 bases and 3 bases, with 9 bases remaining between them. The germline V gene has CDR1 SEHNR and CDR2 FQNEAQ (reference sequence). CDR3 coding DNA: TGTGCCAGCAGCCCGACTCTGACAGATACGCAGTATTTT. Translated, it gives CASSPTLTDTQYF.

This clone was picked up one time. Other nucleotide sequences from this sample produce the same CDR3. The CDR3 bases are TGCGCCAGCAGCCCCGGACTAGGGGATTACAATGAGCAGTTCTTC. Its translation: CASSPGLGDYNEQFF. The chain carries TRBV4-1 and TRBJ2-1, with 7 bases aligning to TRBD2. V lost 4 bases and J lost 4; bases outside the gene matches: 7. This CDR3 is 15 amino acids long. Germline V CDR1 and CDR2: MGHRA, YSYEKL.

The V call is TRBV29-1, the J call TRBJ1-1, with TRBD1 matching over 7 bases. From germline, CDR1 is SQVTM and CDR2 ANQGSEA. The CDR3 extends over 14 amino acids. With 4 bases clipped from V and 5 bases from J, the junction kept 10 bases outside the gene matches. The CDR3 sequence: CSVAGGAGGTEAFF. In DNA form, the CDR3 reads TGCAGCGTTGCCGGAGGGGCAGGGGGAACTGAAGCTTTCTTT.

This chain joins TRBV7-8 and TRBJ2-5; D may be TRBD2 (6 bases). The CDR3 runs 15 residues. Germline V CDR1 and CDR2: SGHVS, FQNEAQ. V was clipped by 2 bases and J by 7 bases, with 17 bases between them. The CDR3 here is CASSLNAGIRSTQYF. The DNA for the CDR3 is TGTGCCAGCAGCTTAAATGCGGGGATTCGGTCGACCCAGTACTTC.

The chain combines TRBV5-4 with TRBJ2-1; D possibly corresponds to TRBD2 (6 bases). Germline V CDR1 and CDR2: SGHNT, YYREEE (reference sequence). The CDR3 is made up of 13 amino acids. V lost 0 bases, J lost 8 bases, and 9 bases lay in between. CDR3 in DNA: TGTGCCAGCAGCTTGGGGAGGGACTATGAGCAGTTCTTC. It specifies CASSLGRDYEQFF.

This chain uses TRBV7-9 with TRBJ2-1, with D perhaps matching TRBD2 (5 bases). V was shortened by 4 bases and J by 8 bases, with 15 bases between the two germline ends. There are 14 residues in the CDR3. The germline gives CDR1 SEHNR, CDR2 FQNEAQ (reference sequence). For the CDR3, the DNA is TGTGCCAGCAGCTCCCTCCTAGCTCGGGATGAGCAGTTCTTC. This codes for CASSSLLARDEQFF.

This rearrangement joins TRBV4-1 to TRBJ1-1; the D is unclear. CDR1 MGHRA and CDR2 YSYEKL come from the germline V gene. The CDR3 has 15 amino acids. The V and J ends lost 8 bases and 0 bases respectively, with 16 bases between them. The CDR3 bases are TGCGCCAGCGCGCAGGAAGGGTTAATGAACACTGAAGCTTTCTTT. Its protein is CASAQEGLMNTEAFF.

Comment on this clone: Other DNA sequences in the same sample also yield this CDR3. The rearrangement joins TRBV5-1 to TRBJ2-7; D gene ambiguous. V was pared by 1 base and J by 3 bases, with 11 bases between. This CDR3 comprises 14 residues. Germline assignment: CDR1 SGHRS and CDR2 YFSETQ. The CDR3 region is CASSLWSGSYEQYF. For the CDR3, the DNA is TGCGCCAGCAGCTTGTGGTCGGGTAGCTACGAGCAGTACTTC.

The table lists this clone with a few counts. The chain carries TRBV5-1 and TRBJ1-1; no definite D call. V was pared by 4 bases and J by 2 bases, with 12 bases between. Germline V CDR1 and CDR2: SGHRS, YFSETQ. The CDR3 totals 14 residues. The CDR3 sequence: CASSNRGVNTEAFF. The CDR3 region has the DNA TGCGCCAGCAGCAACCGAGGAGTAAACACTGAAGCTTTCTTT. Based on the CDR3 plus reference TRBV5-1 and TRBJ1-1, the full variable domain is KAGVTQTPRYLIKTRGQQVTLSCSPISGHRSVSWYQQTPGQGLQFLFEYFSETQRNKGNFPGRFSGRQFSNSRSEMNVSTLELGDSALYLCASSNRGVNTEAFFGQGTRLTVV.

The chain has TRBV14 and TRBJ2-7; 7 bases are shared with TRBD1. The J segment lost 0 bases and the V segment lost 6 bases, leaving 8 bases of the junction unmatched. The germline CDR1 and CDR2 sequences are SGHDN and FVKESK. The CDR3 totals 15 residues. The CDR3 coding sequence is TGTGCCAGCAGTCCAACACAGGGGATCTCCTACGAGCAGTACTTC. Translated: CASSPTQGISYEQYF.

The chain uses TRBV28 and TRBJ1-1; tentative D call: TRBD1 (6 bases). The CDR3 is made up of 14 amino acids. V dropped 4 bases and J dropped 4 bases, with 13 bases sitting between them. Germline V gene data show CDR1 as MDHEN and CDR2 as SYDVKM. Written as DNA, the CDR3 is TGTGCCAGCAGTTCATACAGGGTCGGCACTGAAGCTTTCTTT. This codes for CASSSYRVGTEAFF.

As to this clone: This same CDR3 is encoded by further DNA sequences in the sample. The chain joins TRBV28 to TRBJ1-2, with D perhaps matching TRBD1 (5 bases). CDR3 length: 11 residues. V lost 6 bases and J 4 bases, leaving 6 bases between the germline ends. Germline V gene lookup returns CDR1 MDHEN and CDR2 SYDVKM. The CDR3 DNA reads as TGTGCCAGCAGGGGGCCCTATGGCTACACCTTC. Its protein product is CASRGPYGYTF.